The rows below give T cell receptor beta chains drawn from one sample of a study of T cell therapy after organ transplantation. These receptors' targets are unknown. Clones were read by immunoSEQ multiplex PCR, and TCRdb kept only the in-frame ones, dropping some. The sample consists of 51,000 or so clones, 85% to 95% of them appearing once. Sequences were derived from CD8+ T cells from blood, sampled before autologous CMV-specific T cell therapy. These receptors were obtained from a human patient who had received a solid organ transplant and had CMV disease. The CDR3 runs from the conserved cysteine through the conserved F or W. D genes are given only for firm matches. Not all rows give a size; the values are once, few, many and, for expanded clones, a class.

CDR3 protein: CASSADLGVISPLHF; CDR3 DNA: TGTGCCAGCAGCGCGGACCTCGGGGTGATTTCACCCCTCCACTTT; D gene: .; V gene: TRBV7-2; clone size: .; J gene: TRBJ1-6
CDR3 protein: CASSLEQGPTF; CDR3 DNA: TGTGCCAGCAGCTTGGAACAGGGGCCAACCTTC; D gene: TRBD1; V gene: TRBV13; clone size: .; J gene: TRBJ1-2
CDR3 protein: CASAKGQGFDEQYF; CDR3 DNA: TGTGCCAGCGCTAAGGGACAGGGGTTCGACGAGCAGTACTTC; D gene: TRBD1; V gene: TRBV6-1; clone size: .; J gene: TRBJ2-7
CDR3 protein: CASSPQTIMGYTF; CDR3 DNA: TGTGCCAGCAGCCCCCAGACTATTATGGGCTACACCTTC; D gene: .; V gene: TRBV7-9; clone size: once; J gene: TRBJ1-2
CDR3 protein: CASSVVALGDTQYF; CDR3 DNA: TGTGCCAGCAGCGTAGTGGCTTTGGGGGATACGCAGTATTTT; D gene: .; V gene: TRBV9; clone size: .; J gene: TRBJ2-3
CDR3 protein: CAWSVVEGEQFF; CDR3 DNA: TGTGCCTGGAGTGTTGTAGAAGGGGAGCAGTTCTTC; D gene: .; V gene: TRBV30; clone size: once; J gene: TRBJ2-1
CDR3 protein: CASSLRGPRGRGIRAEAFF; CDR3 DNA: TGTGCCAGTAGTCTTCGAGGGCCCCGAGGAAGGGGGATTAGGGCTGAAGCTTTCTTT; D gene: .; V gene: TRBV19; clone size: .; J gene: TRBJ1-1
CDR3 protein: CASSQETYNSPLHF; CDR3 DNA: TGCGCCAGCAGCCAAGAAACCTATAATTCACCCCTCCACTTT; D gene: .; V gene: TRBV4-3; clone size: .; J gene: TRBJ1-6
CDR3 protein: CASSLVLGLLHEQYF; CDR3 DNA: TGTGCCAGCAGCTTAGTTTTGGGCCTCCTTCACGAGCAGTACTTC; D gene: .; V gene: TRBV13; clone size: .; J gene: TRBJ2-7
CDR3 protein: CASSQDSVTVNTEAFF; CDR3 DNA: TGCGCCAGCAGCCAAGATTCGGTGACAGTGAACACTGAAGCTTTCTTT; D gene: .; V gene: TRBV4-3; clone size: .; J gene: TRBJ1-1
CDR3 protein: CASSYVKNYGYTF; CDR3 DNA: TGTGCCAGCAGTTACGTCAAGAACTATGGCTACACCTTC; D gene: .; V gene: TRBV6-5; clone size: .; J gene: TRBJ1-2
CDR3 protein: CASGPGGSNQPQHF; CDR3 DNA: TGTGCTAGTGGCCCCGGCGGGAGCAATCAGCCCCAGCATTTT; D gene: .; V gene: TRBV12-5; clone size: .; J gene: TRBJ1-5
CDR3 protein: CASSVGPVEQFF; CDR3 DNA: TGTGCCAGCAGCGTAGGCCCTGTAGAGCAGTTCTTC; D gene: .; V gene: TRBV9; clone size: .; J gene: TRBJ2-1
CDR3 protein: CASSGYLLTGGGTEAFF; CDR3 DNA: TGTGCCAGCAGCGGATACCTTCTGACAGGGGGAGGCACTGAAGCTTTCTTT; D gene: TRBD1; V gene: TRBV5-6; clone size: .; J gene: TRBJ1-1
CDR3 protein: CASRPNANTGELFF; CDR3 DNA: TGTGCCAGCAGGCCCAACGCGAACACCGGGGAGCTGTTTTTT; D gene: .; V gene: TRBV6-5; clone size: .; J gene: TRBJ2-2
CDR3 protein: CASSQDIGRGRTNEKLFF; CDR3 DNA: TGCGCCAGCAGCCAAGATATCGGCAGGGGGCGAACTAATGAAAAACTGTTTTTT; D gene: TRBD1; V gene: TRBV4-3; clone size: .; J gene: TRBJ1-4
CDR3 protein: CASSADSGGINEQFF; CDR3 DNA: TGTGCCAGCAGTGCTGATAGCGGGGGTATCAATGAGCAGTTCTTC; D gene: TRBD2; V gene: TRBV6-1; clone size: .; J gene: TRBJ2-1
CDR3 protein: CASSLVADEQFF; CDR3 DNA: TGCGCCAGCAGCCTGGTAGCCGATGAGCAGTTCTTC; D gene: .; V gene: TRBV5-1; clone size: .; J gene: TRBJ2-1
CDR3 protein: CASSQRTSGSYEQYF; CDR3 DNA: TGTGCCAGCAGCCAACGGACTAGCGGTTCCTACGAGCAGTACTTC; D gene: TRBD2; V gene: TRBV5-4; clone size: .; J gene: TRBJ2-7
CDR3 protein: CASSPYSREANYGYTF; CDR3 DNA: TGTGCCAGCTCGCCTTACTCGAGGGAAGCTAACTATGGCTACACCTTC; D gene: .; V gene: TRBV18; clone size: .; J gene: TRBJ1-2
CDR3 protein: CASSPRRDLRSGYTF; CDR3 DNA: TGTGCCAGCAGCCCCCGCCGGGACCTAAGAAGTGGCTACACCTTC; D gene: .; V gene: TRBV7-8; clone size: .; J gene: TRBJ1-2
CDR3 protein: CASSYLAGVIDEQFF; CDR3 DNA: TGTGCCAGCAGTTACTTAGCGGGAGTTATTGATGAGCAGTTCTTC; D gene: TRBD2; V gene: TRBV6-5; clone size: once; J gene: TRBJ2-1
CDR3 protein: CASSLGGSAGGRGTQYF; CDR3 DNA: TGTGCCAGCAGCTTAGGAGGATCAGCGGGAGGGCGCGGTACGCAGTATTTT; D gene: TRBD2; V gene: TRBV11-2; clone size: .; J gene: TRBJ2-3
CDR3 protein: CASSFVGQATSRYGYTF; CDR3 DNA: TGTGCCAGCAGTTTTGTGGGACAGGCGACTTCTCGCTATGGCTACACCTTC; D gene: TRBD1; V gene: TRBV27; clone size: .; J gene: TRBJ1-2
CDR3 protein: CASCSAFSGANVLTF; CDR3 DNA: TGTGCCAGTTGTTCAGCTTTCTCTGGGGCCAACGTCCTGACTTTC; D gene: .; V gene: TRBV19; clone size: .; J gene: TRBJ2-6
CDR3 protein: CASSPKPPDRAGNTIYF; CDR3 DNA: TGTGCCAGCAGTCCGAAGCCCCCAGACAGGGCTGGAAACACCATATATTTT; D gene: TRBD1; V gene: TRBV27; clone size: .; J gene: TRBJ1-3
CDR3 protein: CASSILGGGDEQFF; CDR3 DNA: TGTGCCAGTAGTATTTTAGGGGGAGGGGATGAGCAGTTCTTC; D gene: .; V gene: TRBV19; clone size: once; J gene: TRBJ2-1
CDR3 protein: CASSLVGGGRAAFF; CDR3 DNA: TGTGCCAGCAGCTTAGTAGGTGGGGGACGGGCAGCTTTCTTT; D gene: .; V gene: TRBV7-8; clone size: .; J gene: TRBJ1-1
CDR3 protein: CAWEGGREETQYF; CDR3 DNA: TGTGCCTGGGAAGGGGGGCGTGAAGAGACCCAGTACTTC; D gene: .; V gene: TRBV30; clone size: .; J gene: TRBJ2-5
CDR3 protein: CAISEYMADTQYF; CDR3 DNA: TGTGCCATCAGTGAGTATATGGCAGATACGCAGTATTTT; D gene: .; V gene: TRBV10-3; clone size: .; J gene: TRBJ2-3
CDR3 protein: CASSESTAVDEQFF; CDR3 DNA: TGCGCCAGCAGTGAGTCGACAGCGGTTGATGAGCAGTTCTTC; D gene: .; V gene: TRBV10-1; clone size: .; J gene: TRBJ2-1
CDR3 protein: CASSDTPGQGIFNEQFF; CDR3 DNA: TGTGCCAGCAGCGACACCCCGGGACAGGGGATCTTCAATGAGCAGTTCTTC; D gene: TRBD1; V gene: TRBV13; clone size: .; J gene: TRBJ2-1
CDR3 protein: CASSEVGIYEQYF; CDR3 DNA: TGTGCCAGCAGTGAAGTGGGAATCTACGAGCAGTACTTC; D gene: .; V gene: TRBV2; clone size: .; J gene: TRBJ2-7
CDR3 protein: CASSWETAPNQPQHF; CDR3 DNA: TGTGCCAGTAGTTGGGAGACAGCCCCAAATCAGCCCCAGCATTTT; D gene: .; V gene: TRBV19; clone size: .; J gene: TRBJ1-5
CDR3 protein: CATSTEGRGNGEQYF; CDR3 DNA: TGTGCCACCAGCACTGAAGGCAGGGGCAACGGCGAGCAGTACTTC; D gene: .; V gene: TRBV15; clone size: .; J gene: TRBJ2-7
CDR3 protein: CASGPSTDTQYF; CDR3 DNA: TGTGCCAGCGGACCGTCCACAGATACGCAGTATTTT; D gene: .; V gene: TRBV27; clone size: .; J gene: TRBJ2-3
CDR3 protein: CASSGSGRQETQYF; CDR3 DNA: TGCGCCAGCAGTGGTAGCGGGAGGCAAGAGACCCAGTACTTC; D gene: TRBD2; V gene: TRBV10-2; clone size: once; J gene: TRBJ2-5
CDR3 protein: CASSYDGTAYPYGYTF; CDR3 DNA: TGTGCCAGCAGTTACGATGGGACAGCCTATCCTTATGGCTACACCTTC; D gene: TRBD1; V gene: TRBV6-5; clone size: .; J gene: TRBJ1-2
CDR3 protein: CAISGSNRPRF; CDR3 DNA: TGTGCCATCAGTGGGTCGAACAGGCCCCGTTTT; D gene: .; V gene: TRBV10-3; clone size: .; J gene: TRBJ1-1
CDR3 protein: CASSLGGTGTAGELFF; CDR3 DNA: TGTGCCAGCAGCTTAGGCGGGACAGGGACGGCCGGGGAGCTGTTTTTT; D gene: TRBD1; V gene: TRBV5-6; clone size: .; J gene: TRBJ2-2
CDR3 protein: CASSFRTSQSSYNEQFF; CDR3 DNA: TGTGCCAGCAGCTTTCGGACTAGCCAAAGCTCCTACAATGAGCAGTTCTTC; D gene: TRBD2; V gene: TRBV4-2; clone size: .; J gene: TRBJ2-1
CDR3 protein: CATSRVRGGDGYTF; CDR3 DNA: TGTGCCACCAGCAGAGTAAGGGGTGGAGATGGCTACACCTTC; D gene: .; V gene: TRBV15; clone size: .; J gene: TRBJ1-2
CDR3 protein: CASSEGQQAVILNTGELFF; CDR3 DNA: TGTGCCAGCAGTGAAGGGCAGCAAGCAGTCATTTTGAACACCGGGGAGCTGTTTTTT; D gene: .; V gene: TRBV2; clone size: once; J gene: TRBJ2-2
CDR3 protein: CASSLMLGTEAFF; CDR3 DNA: TGTGCCAGCAGCTTGATGTTAGGGACTGAAGCTTTCTTT; D gene: .; V gene: TRBV11-1; clone size: .; J gene: TRBJ1-1
CDR3 protein: CASSLRDTEAFF; CDR3 DNA: TGTGCCAGCAGCTTGAGAGACACTGAAGCTTTCTTT; D gene: .; V gene: TRBV5-6; clone size: once; J gene: TRBJ1-1